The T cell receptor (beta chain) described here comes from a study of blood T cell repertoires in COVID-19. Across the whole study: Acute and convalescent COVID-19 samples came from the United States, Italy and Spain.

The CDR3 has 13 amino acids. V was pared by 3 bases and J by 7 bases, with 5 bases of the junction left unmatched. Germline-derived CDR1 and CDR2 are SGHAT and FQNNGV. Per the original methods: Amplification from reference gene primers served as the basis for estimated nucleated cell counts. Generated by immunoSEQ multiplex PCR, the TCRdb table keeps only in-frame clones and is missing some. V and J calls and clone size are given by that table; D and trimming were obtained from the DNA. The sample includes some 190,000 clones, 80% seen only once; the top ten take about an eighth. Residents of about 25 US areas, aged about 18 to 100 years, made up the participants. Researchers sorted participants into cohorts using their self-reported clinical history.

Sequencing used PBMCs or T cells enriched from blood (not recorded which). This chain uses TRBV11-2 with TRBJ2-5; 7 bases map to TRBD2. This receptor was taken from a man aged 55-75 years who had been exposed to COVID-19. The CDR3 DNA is TGTGCCAGCAGCTTCCAGGGAGGGTTGACCCAGTACTTC. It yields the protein CASSFQGGLTQYF.